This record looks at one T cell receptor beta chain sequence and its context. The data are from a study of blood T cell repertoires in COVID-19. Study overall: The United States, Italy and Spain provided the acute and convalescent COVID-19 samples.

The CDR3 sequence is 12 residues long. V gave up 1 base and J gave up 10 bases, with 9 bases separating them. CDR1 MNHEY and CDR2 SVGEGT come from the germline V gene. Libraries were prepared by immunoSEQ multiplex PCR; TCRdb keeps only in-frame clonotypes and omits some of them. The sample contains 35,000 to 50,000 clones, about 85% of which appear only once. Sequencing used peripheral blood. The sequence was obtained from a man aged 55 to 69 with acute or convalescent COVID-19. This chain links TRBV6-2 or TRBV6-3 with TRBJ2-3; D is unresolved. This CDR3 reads CASSYYPLAQYF. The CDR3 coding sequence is TGTGCCAGCAGTTACTATCCCCTTGCGCAGTATTTT.